Below are 17 T cell receptor beta chains sequenced from a single sample in a study of T cells in Graves' hyperthyroidism and ophthalmopathy. RNA transcripts provided the source from which TCR beta CDR3 regions were amplified. TCR CDR3 regions were first amplified by RT-PCR with HTBI primers. TCRdb used MiXCR to reprocess the multiplex PCR reads, holding one entry per CDR3 protein. The table records some 580,000 distinct CDR3 sequences, roughly 16% of them present only once. Sequenced sample: blood. All receptors derive from a woman aged 40 to 50 with Graves' ophthalmopathy.

About this clonotype itself: The CDR3 carries no conserved terminal phenylalanine or tryptophan, so it likely arises from a read error. V gene TRBV30 combines with J gene TRBJ1-1; possibly TRBD1 for D (5 bases). There are 13 residues in the CDR3. Looked up from germline, CDR1 is GTSNPN and CDR2 is SVGIG (reference sequence). In DNA form, the CDR3 reads TGTACCTCCTTCGACAGTATGAACACTGAAGCTTTCTCT. Translated, it gives CTSFDSMNTEAFS.

The chain couples TRBV9 to TRBJ2-2; D is uncertain. Germline assignment: CDR1 SGDLS and CDR2 YYNGEE. The CDR3 covers 16 residues. The V and J ends lost 0 bases and 0 bases respectively, with 9 bases between them. The CDR3 protein is CASSVAGRANTGELFF. CDR3 nucleotide sequence: TGTGCCAGCAGCGTAGCAGGCAGAGCGAACACCGGGGAGCTGTTTTTT. The whole variable domain, filled in from reference TRBV9 and TRBJ2-2, reads DSGVTQTPKHLITATGQRVTLRCSPRSGDLSVYWYQQSLDQGLQFLIQYYNGEERAKGNILERFSAQQFPDLHSELNLSSLELGDSALYFCASSVAGRANTGELFFGEGSRLTVL.

The sample holds many counts of this clonotype. The chain uses TRBV6-6 and TRBJ1-5; D is undetermined. V lost 0 bases to trimming and J lost 3 bases, with 9 bases between them. The germline gives CDR1 MNHNY, CDR2 SVGAGI (reference sequence). CDR3 length: 15 residues. The CDR3 reads CASSYSGPNNQPQHF. The CDR3 coding sequence is TGTGCCAGCAGTTACTCAGGCCCGAACAATCAGCCCCAGCATTTT.

This clonotype was seen repeatedly, ten times or more. The chain is built from TRBV20-1 and TRBJ2-3, with 9 nucleotides matching TRBD2. Trimming removed 5 bases from V and 5 bases from J; junction bases left unmatched: 11. CDR1 is DFQATT, CDR2 SNEGSKA, per germline (reference sequence). The CDR3 contains 15 residues. The CDR3 loop is CSAPLAGITEDTQYF. The CDR3 nucleotides are TGCAGTGCTCCTCTAGCGGGAATAACGGAAGATACGCAGTATTTT.

The table lists this clonotype with many counts. The chain is built from TRBV18 and TRBJ2-5; D is ambiguous. Germline assignment: CDR1 KGHSH and CDR2 LQKENI. V was shortened by 3 bases and J by 5 bases, with 4 bases between the two germline ends. The CDR3 length is 11 residues. The CDR3 region is CASSPGETQYF. The CDR3 DNA follows: TGTGCCAGCTCACCGGGGGAGACCCAGTACTTC. Complete variable domain (other parts from reference TRBV18 and TRBJ2-5): NAGVMQNPRHLVRRRGQEARLRCSPMKGHSHVYWYRQLPEEGLKFMVYLQKENIIDESGMPKERFSAEFPKEGPSILRIQQVVRGDSAAYFCASSPGETQYFGPGTRLLVL.

This clonotype appeared many times. The rearrangement links TRBV10-3 to TRBJ2-2; 8 nucleotides match TRBD1. The V gene's germline CDR1 is ENHRY and CDR2 SYGVKD. V trimming: 8 bases; J trimming: 1 base; junction bases outside the gene matches: 0. The CDR3 has 13 residues. The CDR3: CAIGTGNTGELFF. CDR3 in DNA: TGTGCCATCGGGACAGGGAACACCGGGGAGCTGTTTTTT.

This clonotype was found many times. The J gene is TRBJ1-2, the V gene TRBV2; 9 bases are shared with TRBD1. The germline CDR1 and CDR2 sequences are SNHLY and FYNNEI. The CDR3 length is 14 residues. The junction had 6 bases not matched to a gene; V was cut back by 3 bases and J by 7 bases. This CDR3 is CASSDHRGPSGYTF. The DNA for the CDR3 is TGTGCCAGCAGTGATCACAGGGGGCCCAGTGGCTACACCTTC.

Comment on this clonotype: This could be a read error, since a much larger clone is one nucleotide away. The gene calls are TRBV12-3 or TRBV12-4 and TRBJ2-3; 13 bases agree with TRBD2. V lost 10 bases, J lost 4 bases, and 8 bases stayed unmatched. CDR3 length: 15 amino acids. In DNA form, the CDR3 reads TGTGCCAACAGGGGGACTAGCGGGACCTCAGATACGCAGTATTTT. The encoded protein is CANRGTSGTSDTQYF.

This clonotype occurred many times. V and J are TRBV6-6 and TRBJ2-7, with D possibly being TRBD1 (5 bases). CDR1 and CDR2 from the germline V gene are MNHNY and SVGAGI (reference sequence). V gave up 0 bases and J gave up 5 bases, with 11 bases separating them. The CDR3 covers 14 residues. The CDR3: CASSYSFSRDEQYF. CDR3 nucleotide sequence: TGTGCCAGCAGTTACTCGTTTTCCAGGGACGAGCAGTACTTC.

This clonotype was recorded a few times. The chain links TRBV25-1 to TRBJ2-5, with 8 bases lining up with TRBD1. V was pared by 2 bases and J by 2 bases, with 7 bases of the junction left unmatched. The CDR3 covers 16 residues. Per germline, CDR1 MGHDK and CDR2 SYGVNS. The CDR3: CASSEIVTGAQETQYF. Written as DNA, the CDR3 is TGTGCCAGCAGTGAAATCGTGACAGGGGCACAAGAGACCCAGTACTTC.

This clonotype was counted a few times. The rearrangement uses TRBV11-2 and TRBJ2-7, with D perhaps matching TRBD2 (6 bases). The germline V gene encodes CDR1 SGHAT and CDR2 FQNNGV. The CDR3 runs to 14 residues. V lost 1 base, J lost 3 bases, and 10 bases lay in between. CDR3 residues: CASSLVGGYYEQYF. The CDR3 bases are TGTGCCAGCAGCTTAGTCGGGGGATACTACGAGCAGTACTTC. The variable domain in full, with the rest retrieved from reference TRBV11-2 and TRBJ2-7, is EAGVAQSPRYKIIEKRQSVAFWCNPISGHATLYWYQQILGQGPKLLIQFQNNGVVDDSQLPKDRFSAERLKGVDSTLKIQPAKLEDSAVYLCASSLVGGYYEQYFGPGTRLTVT.

This clonotype was recorded at least ten times. The chain couples TRBV18 to TRBJ1-1; D uncertain. This CDR3 is built from 14 residues. The germline V gene has CDR1 KGHSH and CDR2 LQKENI. The germline V and J ends were trimmed by 2 bases and 0 bases, with 7 bases remaining between them. CDR3 bases: TGTGCCAGCTCACCATTCGAGGTGAACACTGAAGCTTTCTTT. Its protein product is CASSPFEVNTEAFF. Filled out from reference TRBV18 and TRBJ1-1, the complete variable domain reads NAGVMQNPRHLVRRRGQEARLRCSPMKGHSHVYWYRQLPEEGLKFMVYLQKENIIDESGMPKERFSAEFPKEGPSILRIQQVVRGDSAAYFCASSPFEVNTEAFFGQGTRLTVV.

This clonotype was recorded a few times. The V and J genes are TRBV5-1 and TRBJ2-5; D might be TRBD2 (5 bases). Germline V gives CDR1 SGHRS, CDR2 YFSETQ. This CDR3 comprises 15 residues. With 0 bases removed from V and 9 bases from J, the gap between germline ends came to 18 bases. The CDR3 DNA reads TGCGCCAGCAGCTTGGAAGGACGCCCCGAGGAGGCCCAGTACTTC. This sequence encodes CASSLEGRPEEAQYF.

Many counts were recorded for this clonotype. J is TRBJ1-1 and V is TRBV3-1; 9 nucleotides agree with TRBD1. Germline CDR1 reads LGHDT; CDR2 reads YNNKEL (reference sequence). Trimming took 4 bases from V and 5 from J; bases not matched to a gene: 5. The CDR3 has 14 amino acids. The CDR3 region is CASSRNRGLTEAFF. The CDR3, as DNA: TGTGCCAGCAGCCGAAACAGGGGGCTTACTGAAGCTTTCTTT.

This clonotype has at least ten counts. J is TRBJ2-7 and V is TRBV28; maybe TRBD2 (5 bases). Trimming took off 3 bases at V and 2 bases at J, with 8 bases between the two ends. There are 13 residues in the CDR3. CDR1 MDHEN and CDR2 SYDVKM come from the germline V gene. The CDR3, as DNA: TGTGCCAGCAGTTTGGAGGTACCCTACGAGCAGTACTTC. The encoded protein is CASSLEVPYEQYF. The variable domain in full, completed from reference TRBV28 and TRBJ2-7, reads DVKVTQSSRYLVKRTGEKVFLECVQDMDHENMFWYRQDPGLGLRLIYFSYDVKMKEKGDIPEGYSVSREKKERFSLILESASTNQTSMYLCASSLEVPYEQYFGPGTRLTVT.

This clonotype was seen ten or more times. The chain recombines TRBV28 with TRBJ2-3; D ambiguous. The CDR3 runs 13 residues. V lost 3 bases, J lost 9 bases, and 13 bases lay in between. Per germline, CDR1 MDHEN and CDR2 SYDVKM. The CDR3 DNA sequence: TGTGCCAGCAGTTTCGACCAGGTCGGAACGCAGTATTTT. It specifies CASSFDQVGTQYF.

The chain couples TRBV5-1 to TRBJ2-7; no clear D. This CDR3 has 14 residues. CDR1 and CDR2 from the germline V gene are SGHRS and YFSETQ. V lost 0 bases and J lost 1, with 8 bases in between. The CDR3 loop is CASSLVHTSYEQYF. CDR3 sequence (DNA): TGCGCCAGCAGCTTGGTCCACACTTCCTACGAGCAGTACTTC.